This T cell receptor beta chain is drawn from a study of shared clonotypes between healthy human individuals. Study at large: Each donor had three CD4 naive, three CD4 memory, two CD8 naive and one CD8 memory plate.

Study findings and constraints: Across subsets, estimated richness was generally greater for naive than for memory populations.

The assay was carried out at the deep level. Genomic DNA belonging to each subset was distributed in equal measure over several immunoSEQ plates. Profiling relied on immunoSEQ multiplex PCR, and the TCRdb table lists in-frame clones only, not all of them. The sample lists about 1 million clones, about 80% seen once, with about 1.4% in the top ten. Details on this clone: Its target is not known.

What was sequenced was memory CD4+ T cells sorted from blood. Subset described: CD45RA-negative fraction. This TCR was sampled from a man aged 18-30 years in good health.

CDR3: CAWSFLGTGTDSLLPYEQYF. The CDR3 nucleotides are TGTGCCTGGAGTTTCCTTGGGACCGGGACAGACTCCTTACTACCCTACGAGCAGTACTTC. The J gene is TRBJ2-7, the V gene TRBV30; 7 bases are a match to TRBD1. From germline, CDR1 is GTSNPN and CDR2 SVGIG (reference sequence). The CDR3 totals 20 residues. V was pared by 2 bases and J by 2 bases, with 24 bases of the junction left unmatched.